This T cell receptor beta chain was captured in a study of blood T cell repertoires in COVID-19. Across the whole study: Italy, Spain and the United States were the sources of the convalescent and acute COVID-19 samples. T cells, B-cell-depleted T cells, or PBMCs provided the cDNA or gDNA that served as material.

Per the germline V gene, CDR1 is LGHDT and CDR2 is YNNKEL (reference sequence). The CDR3 consists of 16 residues. V was clipped by 3 bases and J by 0 bases, with 9 bases between them. Under the authors' procedure: It was from reference gene primer amplification that nucleated cell counts were estimated. The repertoire was sequenced with immunoSEQ multiplex PCR; TCRdb's copy has only in-frame clones and lacks some. V, J and clone size reflect that table, while D and trimming were determined from the DNA. This table has under 60,000 clones, more than 90% appearing once. This rearrangement joins TRBV3-1 (or the pseudogene TRBV3-2) to TRBJ1-6; D unclear. This receptor was obtained from a middle-aged man with active COVID-19. Sequenced input: peripheral blood. The CDR3 nucleotides read TGTGCCAGCAGCCACGGTGTAAGCTCCTATAATTCACCCCTCCACTTT. Its translation: CASSHGVSSYNSPLHF.